The 13 T cell receptor beta chains below all came from one sample that was sequenced in a study of blood T cell repertoires in COVID-19. The data were produced by immunoSEQ multiplex PCR, yet TCRdb's version contains in-frame clones alone and is incomplete. The sample records over 50,000 clones, 65% to 90% being singletons. Sequenced sample: peripheral blood. All receptors come from a human donor in a cohort sampled during active COVID-19.

V is TRBV11-2 and J is TRBJ2-2, with D maybe TRBD2 (5 bases). Germline V CDR1 and CDR2: SGHAT, FQNNGV. The CDR3 is made up of 17 amino acids. Trimming removed 1 base from V and 4 bases from J, with 16 bases in between. CDR3 region: CASSLGLATNPTGELFF. The CDR3 DNA is TGTGCCAGCAGCTTAGGGCTAGCCACCAACCCCACCGGGGAGCTGTTTTTT.

This sequence joins TRBV5-1 and TRBJ2-5; 12 positions match TRBD2. Germline CDR1 is SGHRS and CDR2 is YFSETQ. The CDR3 spans 15 residues. V trimming: 2 bases; J trimming: 2 bases; junction bases outside the gene matches: 1. Here the CDR3 DNA reads TGCGCCAGCAGCTTCGGGACTAGCGGGCAAGAGACCCAGTACTTC. Amino acid sequence: CASSFGTSGQETQYF.

The chain links TRBV11-2 to TRBJ2-2; unclear D gene. Germline CDR1 reads SGHAT; CDR2 reads FQNNGV. The CDR3 runs to 12 residues. Trimming took 5 bases from V and 5 from J, leaving 6 bases between them. CDR3 residues: CASSPGTGELFF. CDR3 sequence (DNA): TGTGCCAGCAGCCCCGGGACCGGGGAGCTGTTTTTT.

V and J are TRBV5-6 and TRBJ1-2, with D unclear. The germline V and J ends were trimmed by 4 bases and 3 bases, with 10 bases remaining between them. Per the germline V gene, CDR1 is SGHDT and CDR2 is YYEEEE. The CDR3 has 13 residues. The CDR3 spells CASSRLVDYGYTF. The DNA of the CDR3 is TGTGCCAGCAGCCGGTTGGTAGACTATGGCTACACCTTC.

The DNA for the CDR3 is TGTGCCAGCAGTGAGCAGGGAGGATACGAGCAGTACTTC. This codes for CASSEQGGYEQYF. V and J are TRBV6-1 and TRBJ2-7, with D possibly TRBD2 on 6 matching bases. V dropped 3 bases and J dropped 4 bases, with 10 bases sitting between them. CDR3 length: 13 amino acids. The germline gives CDR1 MNHNS, CDR2 SASEGT.

This clone showed up just a few times. The chain uses TRBV10-3 and TRBJ1-5, with unresolved D. The CDR3 has 13 amino acids. V was trimmed by 4 bases and J by 5 bases, leaving 9 bases between them. The germline CDR1 and CDR2 sequences are ENHRY and SYGVKD. CDR3: CAISAKSDQPQHF. As DNA, the CDR3 is TGTGCCATCAGTGCGAAGAGCGATCAGCCCCAGCATTTT.

V and J are TRBV5-1 and TRBJ2-7; 8 nucleotides line up with TRBD1. The germline V gene encodes CDR1 SGHRS and CDR2 YFSETQ. V shed 2 bases, J shed 1 base, and the junction held 5 bases outside the gene matches. This CDR3 spans 15 amino acids. CDR3 in amino acids: CASSLGQGGSYEQYF. CDR3 nucleotides: TGCGCCAGCAGCTTAGGACAGGGCGGGTCCTACGAGCAGTACTTC.

This sequence joins TRBV4-1 and TRBJ1-2, with D possibly being TRBD1 (6 bases). The CDR3 extends over 14 amino acids. Germline CDR1 and CDR2: MGHRA and YSYEKL. The ends were cut back, 5 bases at V and 2 bases at J, with 12 bases in the middle. The DNA for the CDR3 is TGCGCCAGCAGCACCCTGACAGGCAACTATGGCTACACCTTC. This gives the protein CASSTLTGNYGYTF.

The rearrangement uses TRBV28 and TRBJ2-7; weak D call: TRBD2 (5 bases). Germline V lookup: CDR1 MDHEN, CDR2 SYDVKM. The CDR3 length is 11 residues. V gave up 3 bases and J gave up 6 bases, with 6 bases separating them. CDR3 sequence (DNA): TGTGCCAGCAGTTTCGCGGGCGAGCAGTACTTC. Amino acid sequence: CASSFAGEQYF.

The V call is TRBV29-1, the J call TRBJ2-3; maybe TRBD1 (5 bases). V shed 4 bases and J shed 4 bases, with 12 bases lying between them. The CDR3 covers 13 residues. The germline gives CDR1 SQVTM, CDR2 ANQGSEA. CDR3 sequence (DNA): TGCAGCGTTGTGGAAGGGGCAGCAGATACGCAGTATTTT. It is translated as CSVVEGAADTQYF.

As DNA, the CDR3 is TGTGCCAGCAGTTACGAGAACAGGGGGAATTCACCCCTCCACTTT. As protein: CASSYENRGNSPLHF. The J gene is TRBJ1-6, the V gene TRBV6-5; 8 positions agree with TRBD1. The CDR3 length is 15 residues. Germline V lookup: CDR1 MNHEY, CDR2 SVGAGI. The J segment lost 7 bases and the V segment lost 2 bases, leaving 4 bases of the junction unmatched.

The V and J genes are TRBV27 and TRBJ2-7, with 8 bases aligning to TRBD2. Trimming removed 6 bases from V and 3 bases from J; junction bases left unmatched: 7. CDR3 length: 14 residues. From germline, CDR1 is MNHEY and CDR2 SMNVEV (reference sequence). The chain's CDR3 is CASRISGRYYEQYF. CDR3 coding DNA: TGTGCCAGCAGAATAAGCGGGAGATACTACGAGCAGTACTTC.

This chain uses TRBV23-1 with TRBJ2-1; D possibly corresponds to TRBD1 (7 bases). TRBV23-1 is treated as an ORF (open reading frame) with a function not yet certain. V dropped 6 bases and J dropped 8 bases, with 35 bases sitting between them. This CDR3 is built from 20 residues. DNA of the CDR3: TGCGCCAGCAGCCTAAGACAGGGAGGTTGGGGGACGCCCCAGGGGGATGAGCAGTTCTTC. As protein: CASSLRQGGWGTPQGDEQFF.